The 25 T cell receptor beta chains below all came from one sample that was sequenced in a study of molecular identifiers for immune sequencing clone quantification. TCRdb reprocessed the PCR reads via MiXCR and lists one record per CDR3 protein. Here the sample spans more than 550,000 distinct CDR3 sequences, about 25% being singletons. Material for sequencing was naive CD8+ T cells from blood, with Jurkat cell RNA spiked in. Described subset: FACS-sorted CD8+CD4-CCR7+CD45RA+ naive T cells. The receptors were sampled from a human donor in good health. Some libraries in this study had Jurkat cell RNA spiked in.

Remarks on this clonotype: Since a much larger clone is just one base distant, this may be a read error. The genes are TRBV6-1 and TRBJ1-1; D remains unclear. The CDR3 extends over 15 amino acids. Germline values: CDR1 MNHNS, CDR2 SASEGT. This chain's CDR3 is CASNEASGLNTEAFF. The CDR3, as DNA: TGTGCCAGCAATGAAGCTAGCGGACTGAACACTGAAGCTTTCTTT.

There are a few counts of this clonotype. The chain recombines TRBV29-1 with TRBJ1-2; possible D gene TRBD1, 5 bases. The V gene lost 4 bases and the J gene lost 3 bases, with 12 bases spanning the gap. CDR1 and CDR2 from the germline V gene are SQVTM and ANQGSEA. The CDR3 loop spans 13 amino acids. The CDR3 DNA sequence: TGCAGCGTTGTCCCCCAGGGTGACTATGGCTACACCTTC. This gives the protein CSVVPQGDYGYTF.

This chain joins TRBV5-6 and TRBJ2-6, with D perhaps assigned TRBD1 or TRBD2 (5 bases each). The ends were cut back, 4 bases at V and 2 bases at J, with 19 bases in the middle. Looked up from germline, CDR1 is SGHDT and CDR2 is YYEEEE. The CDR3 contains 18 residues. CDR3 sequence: CASSKMPVRGPGANVLTF. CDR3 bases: TGTGCCAGCAGCAAAATGCCTGTTCGGGGACCTGGGGCCAACGTCCTGACTTTC.

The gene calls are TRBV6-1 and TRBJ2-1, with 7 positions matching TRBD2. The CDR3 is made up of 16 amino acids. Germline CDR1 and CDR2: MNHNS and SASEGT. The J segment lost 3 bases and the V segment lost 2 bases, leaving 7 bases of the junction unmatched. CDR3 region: CASSEIRLADYNEQFF. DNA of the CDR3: TGTGCCAGCAGTGAAATAAGGCTAGCGGACTACAATGAGCAGTTCTTC.

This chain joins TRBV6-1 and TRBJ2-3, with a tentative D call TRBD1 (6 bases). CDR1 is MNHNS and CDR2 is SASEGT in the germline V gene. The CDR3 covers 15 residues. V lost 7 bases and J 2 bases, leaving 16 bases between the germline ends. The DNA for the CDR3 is TGTGCCAGCACAGGACAGCTTAGGGTCACAGATACGCAGTATTTT. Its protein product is CASTGQLRVTDTQYF.

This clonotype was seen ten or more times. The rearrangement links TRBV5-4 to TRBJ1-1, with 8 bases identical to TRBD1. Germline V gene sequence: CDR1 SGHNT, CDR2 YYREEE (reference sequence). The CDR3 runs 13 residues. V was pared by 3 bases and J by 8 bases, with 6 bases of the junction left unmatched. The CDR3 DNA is TGTGCCAGCAGCTGGACAGGGCTATCGGAAGCTTTCTTT. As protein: CASSWTGLSEAFF.

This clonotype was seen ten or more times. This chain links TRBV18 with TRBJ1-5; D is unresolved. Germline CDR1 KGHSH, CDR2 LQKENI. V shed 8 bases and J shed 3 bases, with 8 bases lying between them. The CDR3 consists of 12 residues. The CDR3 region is CASAELNQPQHF. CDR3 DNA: TGTGCCAGCGCAGAGCTCAATCAGCCCCAGCATTTT.

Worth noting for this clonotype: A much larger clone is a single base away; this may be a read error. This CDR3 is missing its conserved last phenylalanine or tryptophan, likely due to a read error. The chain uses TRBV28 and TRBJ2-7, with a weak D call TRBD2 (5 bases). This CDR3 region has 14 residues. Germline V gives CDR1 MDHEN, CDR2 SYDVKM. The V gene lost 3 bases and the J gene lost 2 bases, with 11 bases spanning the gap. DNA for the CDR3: TGTGCCAGCAGTTTCGGACTTACTGCCTACGAGCAGTACTCC. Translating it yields CASSFGLTAYEQYS.

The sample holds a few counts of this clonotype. The CDR3 coding sequence is TGTGCCAGCAGTGATCGCGAAGGCATCGTAGAGAATGAGCAGTTCTTC. Protein: CASSDREGIVENEQFF. The chain joins TRBV2 to TRBJ2-1; no clear D. The V and J ends lost 3 bases and 7 bases respectively, with 19 bases between them. CDR1 is SNHLY, CDR2 FYNNEI, per germline. This CDR3 is 16 amino acids long.

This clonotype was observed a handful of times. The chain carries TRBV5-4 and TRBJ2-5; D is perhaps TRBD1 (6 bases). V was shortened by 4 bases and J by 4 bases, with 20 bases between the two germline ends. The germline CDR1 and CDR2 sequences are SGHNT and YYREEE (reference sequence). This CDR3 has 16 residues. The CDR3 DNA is TGTGCCAGCAGCAACAAATACAGGGAGTCGGGAGAGACCCAGTACTTC. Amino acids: CASSNKYRESGETQYF.

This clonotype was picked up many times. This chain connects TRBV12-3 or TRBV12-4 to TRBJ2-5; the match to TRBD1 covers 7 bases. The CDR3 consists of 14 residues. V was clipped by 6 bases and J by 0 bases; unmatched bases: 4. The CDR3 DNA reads TGTGCCAGCAGCGGACAGGAGGACCAAGAGACCCAGTACTTC. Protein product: CASSGQEDQETQYF.

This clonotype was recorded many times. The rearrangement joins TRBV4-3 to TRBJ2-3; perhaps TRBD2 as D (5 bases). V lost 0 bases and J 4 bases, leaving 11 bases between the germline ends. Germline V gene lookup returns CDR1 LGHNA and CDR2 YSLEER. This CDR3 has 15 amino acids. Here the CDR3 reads CASSQDRGISDTQYF. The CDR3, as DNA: TGCGCCAGCAGCCAAGATCGGGGAATCTCAGATACGCAGTATTTT.

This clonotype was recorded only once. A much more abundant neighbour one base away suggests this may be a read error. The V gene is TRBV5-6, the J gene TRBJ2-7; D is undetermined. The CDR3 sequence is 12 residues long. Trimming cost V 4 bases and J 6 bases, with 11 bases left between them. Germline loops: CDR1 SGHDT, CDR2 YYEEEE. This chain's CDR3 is CASSADGCEQYF. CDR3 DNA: TGTGCCAGCAGCGCTGACGGGTGCGAGCAGTACTTC. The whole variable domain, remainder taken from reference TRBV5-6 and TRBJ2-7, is DAGVTQSPTHLIKTRGQQVTLRCSPKSGHDTVSWYQQALGQGPQFIFQYYEEEERQRGNFPDRFSGHQFPNYSSELNVNALLLGDSALYLCASSADGCEQYFGPGTRLTVT.

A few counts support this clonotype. DNA for the CDR3: TGTGCCAGCAGCTCACCGGGGACAGGGAACTCCGAGCAGTACTTC. Its translation: CASSSPGTGNSEQYF. The gene calls are TRBV13 and TRBJ2-7; 9 bases align to TRBD1. J was trimmed by 6 bases and V by 4 bases; bases with no gene match: 10. The CDR3 covers 15 residues. The germline gives CDR1 PRHDT, CDR2 FYEKMQ (reference sequence). The full variable domain, its missing parts supplied by reference TRBV13 and TRBJ2-7, is AAGVIQSPRHLIKEKRETATLKCYPIPRHDTVYWYQQGPGQDPQFLISFYEKMQSDKGSIPDRFSAQQFSDYHSELNMSSLELGDSALYFCASSSPGTGNSEQYFGPGTRLTVT.

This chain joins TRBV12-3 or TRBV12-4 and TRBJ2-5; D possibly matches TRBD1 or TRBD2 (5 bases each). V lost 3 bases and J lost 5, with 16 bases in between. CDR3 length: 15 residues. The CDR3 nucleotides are TGTGCCAGCAGTTTTCCAACGGGGCCTGGGGAGACCCAGTACTTC. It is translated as CASSFPTGPGETQYF.

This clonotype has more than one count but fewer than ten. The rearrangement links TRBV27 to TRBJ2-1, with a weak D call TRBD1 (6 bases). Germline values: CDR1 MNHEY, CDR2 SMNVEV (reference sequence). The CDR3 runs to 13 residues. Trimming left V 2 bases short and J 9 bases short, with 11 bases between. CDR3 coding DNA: TGTGCCAGCAGTTTAGTCCCACAGGGTGAGCAGTTCTTC. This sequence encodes CASSLVPQGEQFF.

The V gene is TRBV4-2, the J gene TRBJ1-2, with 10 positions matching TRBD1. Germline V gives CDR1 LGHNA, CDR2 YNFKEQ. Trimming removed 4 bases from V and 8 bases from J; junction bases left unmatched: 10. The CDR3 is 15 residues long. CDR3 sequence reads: CASSPLGTGVVGYTF. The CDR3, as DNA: TGTGCCAGCAGCCCTCTTGGGACAGGGGTTGTAGGCTACACCTTC.

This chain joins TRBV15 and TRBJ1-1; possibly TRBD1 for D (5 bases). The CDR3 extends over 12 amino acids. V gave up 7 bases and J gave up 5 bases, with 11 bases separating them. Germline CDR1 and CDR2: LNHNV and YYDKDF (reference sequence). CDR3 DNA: TGTGCCACCATTGGGGCGGGTACTGAAGCTTTCTTT. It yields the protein CATIGAGTEAFF.

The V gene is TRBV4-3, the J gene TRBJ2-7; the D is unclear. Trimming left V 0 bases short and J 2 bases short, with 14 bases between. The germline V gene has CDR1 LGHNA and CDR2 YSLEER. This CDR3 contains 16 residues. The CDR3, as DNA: TGCGCCAGCAGCCAAGAGGTAATGACCAGCGCCTACGAGCAGTACTTC. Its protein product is CASSQEVMTSAYEQYF.

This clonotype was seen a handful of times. The CDR3 loop is CASSEWYNEQFF. The CDR3 DNA follows: TGTGCCAGCAGTGAGTGGTACAATGAGCAGTTCTTC. The chain couples TRBV2 to TRBJ2-1; D remains ambiguous. Trimming left V 3 bases short and J 4 bases short, with 4 bases between. This CDR3 has 12 residues. The V gene's germline CDR1 is SNHLY and CDR2 FYNNEI.

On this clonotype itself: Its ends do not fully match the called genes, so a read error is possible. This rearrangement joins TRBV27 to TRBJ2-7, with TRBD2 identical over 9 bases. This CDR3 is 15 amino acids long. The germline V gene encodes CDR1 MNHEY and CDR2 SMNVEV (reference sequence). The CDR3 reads CASSLSGGPYSAQSF. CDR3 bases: TGTGCCAGCAGTTTAAGCGGGGGGCCGTACTCCGCGCAGTCCTTC.

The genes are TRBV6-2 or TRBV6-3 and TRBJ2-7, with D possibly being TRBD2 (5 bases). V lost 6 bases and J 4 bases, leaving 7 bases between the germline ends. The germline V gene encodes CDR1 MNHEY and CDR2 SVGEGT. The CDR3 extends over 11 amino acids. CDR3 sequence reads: CASRLAYEQYF. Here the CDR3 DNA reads TGTGCCAGCAGGTTAGCGTACGAGCAGTACTTC.

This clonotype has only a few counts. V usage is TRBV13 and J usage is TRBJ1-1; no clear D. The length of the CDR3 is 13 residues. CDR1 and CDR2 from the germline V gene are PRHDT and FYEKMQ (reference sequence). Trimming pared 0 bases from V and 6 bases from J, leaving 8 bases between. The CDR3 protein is CASSLGRASEAFF. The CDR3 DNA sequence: TGTGCCAGCAGCTTAGGGAGGGCCTCTGAAGCTTTCTTT.

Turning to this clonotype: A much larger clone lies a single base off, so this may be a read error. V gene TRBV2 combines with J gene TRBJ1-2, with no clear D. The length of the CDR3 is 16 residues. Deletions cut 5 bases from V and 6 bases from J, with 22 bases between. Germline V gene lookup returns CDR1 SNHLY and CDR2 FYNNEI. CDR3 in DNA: TGTGCCAGCAGTTTATCCCCGCGGTCAGAGGCTGATGGCTACACCTTC. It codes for CASSLSPRSEADGYTF.

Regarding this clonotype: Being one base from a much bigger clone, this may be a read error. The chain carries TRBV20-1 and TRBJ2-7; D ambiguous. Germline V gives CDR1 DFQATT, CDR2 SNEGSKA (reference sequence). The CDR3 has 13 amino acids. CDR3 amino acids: CSARVKSTYGQYF. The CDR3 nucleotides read TGCAGTGCTAGAGTAAAGTCTACCTACGGGCAGTACTTC.